The clone carrying this T cell receptor beta chain was observed a few times. The antigen is undetermined. This sample was taken from a study of regulatory T cells in long-lasting Graves disease. Study information: Graves' cases, newly diagnosed, had used antithyroid drugs under 3 months.

The length of the CDR3 is 15 residues. Germline loops: CDR1 LNHDA, CDR2 SQIVND (reference sequence). V was shortened by 0 bases and J by 2 bases, with 11 bases between the two germline ends. Time point described: newly diagnosed GD, antithyroid drugs for less than 3 months. Construction of the TCR library relied on RNA isolated from PBMCs. Building of the TCR beta libraries involved iRepertoire HTBI primers and Arm-PCR of CDR3 regions. TCRdb re-called the multiplex PCR reads with MiXCR, one entry per CDR3 protein. The sample holds 450,000 to 500,000 distinct CDR3 sequences; around 15% are singletons and the top ten take 12%. Overall study results and limits: Between persistent patients, a few thousand public clonotypes were shared, exceeding the 900 to 1,000 shared between new patients. Having only a small sample size may have limited accuracy.

These sequences were also reported in another study, on T cells in Graves' hyperthyroidism and ophthalmopathy.

This specimen was peripheral blood mononuclear cells (PBMCs), taken at new diagnosis, from a patient treated with antithyroid drugs. The source is a man in his forties or fifties with Graves disease. V is TRBV19 and J is TRBJ2-7, with D unclear. The CDR3 spells CASSIDEDPTYEQYF. CDR3 bases: TGTGCCAGTAGTATAGACGAGGACCCAACCTACGAGCAGTACTTC.